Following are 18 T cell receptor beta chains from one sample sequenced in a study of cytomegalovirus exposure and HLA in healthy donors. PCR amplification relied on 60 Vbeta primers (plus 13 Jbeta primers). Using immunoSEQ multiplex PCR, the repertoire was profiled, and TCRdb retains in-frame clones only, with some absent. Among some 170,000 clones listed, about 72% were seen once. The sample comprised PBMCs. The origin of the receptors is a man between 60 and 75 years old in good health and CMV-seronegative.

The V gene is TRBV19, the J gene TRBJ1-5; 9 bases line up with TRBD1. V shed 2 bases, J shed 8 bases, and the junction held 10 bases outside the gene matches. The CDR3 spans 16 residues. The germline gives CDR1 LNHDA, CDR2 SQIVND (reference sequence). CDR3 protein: CASSIRGQGWGKPQHF. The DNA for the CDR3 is TGTGCCAGTAGTATAAGGGGACAGGGATGGGGCAAGCCCCAGCATTTT.

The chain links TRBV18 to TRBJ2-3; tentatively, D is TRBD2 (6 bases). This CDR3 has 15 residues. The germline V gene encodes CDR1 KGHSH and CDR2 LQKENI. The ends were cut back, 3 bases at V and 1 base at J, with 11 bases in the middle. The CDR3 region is CASSPRLEGTDTQYF. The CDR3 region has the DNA TGTGCCAGCTCACCGAGACTAGAAGGCACAGATACGCAGTATTTT.

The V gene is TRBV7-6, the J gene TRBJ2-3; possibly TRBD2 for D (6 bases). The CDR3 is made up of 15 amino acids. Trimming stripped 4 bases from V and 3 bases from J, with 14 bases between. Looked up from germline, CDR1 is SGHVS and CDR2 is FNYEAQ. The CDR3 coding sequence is TGTGCCAGCAGCTCATCGGGACTCGGGACAGATACGCAGTATTTT. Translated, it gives CASSSSGLGTDTQYF.

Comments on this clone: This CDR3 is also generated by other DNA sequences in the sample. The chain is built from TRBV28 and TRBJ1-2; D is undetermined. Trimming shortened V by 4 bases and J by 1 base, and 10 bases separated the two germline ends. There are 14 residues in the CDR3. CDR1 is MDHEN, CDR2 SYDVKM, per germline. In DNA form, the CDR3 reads TGTGCCAGCAGTTCAAGTCCACTTAACTATGGCTACACCTTC. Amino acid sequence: CASSSSPLNYGYTF.

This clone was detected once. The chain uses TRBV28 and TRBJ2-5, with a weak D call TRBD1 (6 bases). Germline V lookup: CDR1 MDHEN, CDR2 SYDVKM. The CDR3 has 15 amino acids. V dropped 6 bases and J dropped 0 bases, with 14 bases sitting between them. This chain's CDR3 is CASRVPTGYQETQYF. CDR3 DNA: TGTGCCAGCAGAGTTCCGACAGGTTACCAAGAGACCCAGTACTTC. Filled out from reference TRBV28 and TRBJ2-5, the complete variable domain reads DVKVTQSSRYLVKRTGEKVFLECVQDMDHENMFWYRQDPGLGLRLIYFSYDVKMKEKGDIPEGYSVSREKKERFSLILESASTNQTSMYLCASRVPTGYQETQYFGPGTRLLVL.

CDR3 in DNA: TGTGCCAGCAGTCTAGGACAGGGGGCCCGTCAGCCCCAGCATTTT. Translation gives CASSLGQGARQPQHF. The chain employs TRBV6-5 and TRBJ1-5; TRBD1 agrees at 11 bases. This CDR3 region has 15 residues. CDR1 is MNHEY and CDR2 is SVGAGI in the germline V gene. V lost 5 bases, J lost 6 bases, and 6 bases stayed unmatched.

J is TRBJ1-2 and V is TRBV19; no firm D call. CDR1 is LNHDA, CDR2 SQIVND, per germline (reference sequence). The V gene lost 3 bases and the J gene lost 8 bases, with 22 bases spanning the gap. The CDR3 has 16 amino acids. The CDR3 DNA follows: TGTGCCAGTAGTATGTTTGGTCCGAGTGTCTCTTGGGGCTACACCTTC. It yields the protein CASSMFGPSVSWGYTF.

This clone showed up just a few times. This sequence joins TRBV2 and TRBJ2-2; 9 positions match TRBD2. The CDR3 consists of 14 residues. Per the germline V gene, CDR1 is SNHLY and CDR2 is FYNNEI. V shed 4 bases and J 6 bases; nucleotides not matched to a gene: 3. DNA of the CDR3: TGTGCCAGCAGTGTGGCGGGGGGGCCCGGGGAGCTGTTTTTT. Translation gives CASSVAGGPGELFF. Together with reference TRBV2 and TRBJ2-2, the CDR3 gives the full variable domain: EPEVTQTPSHQVTQMGQEVILRCVPISNHLYFYWYRQILGQKVEFLVSFYNNEISEKSEIFDDQFSVERPDGSNFTLKIRSTKLEDSAMYFCASSVAGGPGELFFGEGSRLTVL.

CDR3: CASSNGPSSNQPQHF. The DNA for the CDR3 is TGCGCCAGCAGCAATGGCCCCAGTAGCAATCAGCCCCAGCATTTT. V usage is TRBV5-1 and J usage is TRBJ1-5; no firm D call. Germline CDR1 reads SGHRS; CDR2 reads YFSETQ. V was trimmed by 4 bases and J by 0 bases, leaving 11 bases between them. The CDR3 loop spans 15 amino acids.

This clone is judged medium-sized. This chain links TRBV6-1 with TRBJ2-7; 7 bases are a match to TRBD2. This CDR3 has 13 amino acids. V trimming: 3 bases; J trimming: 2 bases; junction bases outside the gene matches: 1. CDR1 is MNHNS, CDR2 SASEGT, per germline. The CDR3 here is CASSERETYEQYF. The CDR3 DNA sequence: TGTGCCAGCAGTGAGCGGGAGACCTACGAGCAGTACTTC.

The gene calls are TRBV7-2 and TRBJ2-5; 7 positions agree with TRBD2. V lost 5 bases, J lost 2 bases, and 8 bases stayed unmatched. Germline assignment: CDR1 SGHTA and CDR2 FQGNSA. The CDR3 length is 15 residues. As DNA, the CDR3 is TGTGCCAGCAGCCCATACTCTAGCGGTCAAGAGACCCAGTACTTC. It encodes CASSPYSSGQETQYF.

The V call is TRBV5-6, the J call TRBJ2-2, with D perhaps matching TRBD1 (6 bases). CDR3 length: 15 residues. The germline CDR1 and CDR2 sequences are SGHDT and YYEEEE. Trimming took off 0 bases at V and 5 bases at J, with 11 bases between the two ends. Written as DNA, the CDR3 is TGTGCCAGCAGCTTGGTTGGCAGGGGAACCGGGGAGCTGTTTTTT. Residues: CASSLVGRGTGELFF.

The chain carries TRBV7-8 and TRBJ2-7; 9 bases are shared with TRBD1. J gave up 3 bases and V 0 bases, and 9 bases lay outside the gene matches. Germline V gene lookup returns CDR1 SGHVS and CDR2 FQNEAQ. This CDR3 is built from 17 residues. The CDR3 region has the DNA TGTGCCAGCAGCTTAGCGCTTTCGGGACAGGGCTTCTACGAGCAGTACTTC. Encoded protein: CASSLALSGQGFYEQYF.

CDR3 nucleotides: TGCGCCAGCAGCCAAGATCGGAAACTGTTTTTT. It encodes CASSQDRKLFF. This chain joins TRBV4-1 and TRBJ1-4; no firm D call. The CDR3 extends over 11 amino acids. Germline lookup yields CDR1 MGHRA and CDR2 YSYEKL. The V gene lost 0 bases and the J gene lost 11 bases, with 4 bases spanning the gap.

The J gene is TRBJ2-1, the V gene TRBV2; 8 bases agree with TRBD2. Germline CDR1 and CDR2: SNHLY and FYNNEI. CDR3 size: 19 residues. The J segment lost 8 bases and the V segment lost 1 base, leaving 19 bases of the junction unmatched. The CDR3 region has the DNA TGTGCCAGCAGTGAAGTACGCGGCGGGGGGCATCTCATTGGCGATGAGCAGTTCTTC. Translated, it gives CASSEVRGGGHLIGDEQFF.

The CDR3 sequence: CASSVSGGPNTGELFF. In nucleotides, the CDR3 is TGTGCCAGCAGCGTTTCGGGGGGGCCCAACACCGGGGAGCTGTTTTTT. This chain joins TRBV9 and TRBJ2-2; TRBD2 matches at 8 bases. Germline CDR1 and CDR2: SGDLS and YYNGEE. There are 16 residues in the CDR3. Unmatched junction bases numbered 5, after V lost 2 bases and J lost 2 bases.

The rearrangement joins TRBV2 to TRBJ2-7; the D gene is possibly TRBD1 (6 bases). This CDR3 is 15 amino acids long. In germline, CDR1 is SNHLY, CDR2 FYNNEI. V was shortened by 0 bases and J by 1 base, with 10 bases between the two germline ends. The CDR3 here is CASSEAPGHSYEQYF. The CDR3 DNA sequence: TGTGCCAGCAGTGAAGCCCCGGGACATTCCTACGAGCAGTACTTC.

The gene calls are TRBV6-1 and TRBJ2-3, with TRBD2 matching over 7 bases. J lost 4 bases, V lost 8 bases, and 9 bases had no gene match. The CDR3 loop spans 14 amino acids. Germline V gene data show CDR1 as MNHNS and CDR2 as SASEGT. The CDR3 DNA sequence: TGTGCCAGCGGGGGGGGGTTAGTTGCAGATACGCAGTATTTT. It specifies CASGGGLVADTQYF.